These T cell receptor beta chains were read from a single sample in a study of response to subunit inactivated influenza vaccine. One entry per CDR3 protein results from TCRdb running MiXCR on the RT-PCR reads. The sample records about 500,000 distinct CDR3 sequences, more than 15% being singletons. Specimen: CD4+ T cells sorted from PBMCs, collected less than 30 months after vaccination. The receptors originated from a man between 45 and 75 years old who received an inactivated influenza vaccine. The CDR3 runs from the conserved cysteine through the conserved F or W. A D gene is named only where the DNA matches it firmly. The size of a clone is reported for some rows only, either as once, few or many, or as a class for expanded clones.

V	J	D	size	DNA	CDR3
TRBV5-6	TRBJ1-2	.	.	TGTGCCAGCAGCCACGGGACCGAGAACTATGGCTACACCTTC	CASSHGTENYGYTF
TRBV6-2/TRBV6-3	TRBJ1-4	.	many	TGTGCCAGCAGTTCTCGAAGCGGAACTAATGAAAAACTGTTTTTT	CASSSRSGTNEKLFF
TRBV12-3/TRBV12-4	TRBJ2-2	.	few	TGTGCCAGCAGTTCACCGGGCCGGGAGCTGTTTTTT	CASSSPGRELFF
TRBV9	TRBJ2-5	.	.	TGTGCCAGCAGCGTAACCCCGGACCAACAAGAGACCCAGTACTTC	CASSVTPDQQETQYF
TRBV20-1	TRBJ2-3	TRBD1	.	TGCAGTGCTAGAGATGACAGGGGGCGTGGAGATACGCAGTATTTT	CSARDDRGRGDTQYF
TRBV6-1	TRBJ2-3	TRBD2	.	TGTGCCAGCAGTGAAGTTGGGACTAGTAGAACCCTAAGGGCAGATACGCAGTATTTT	CASSEVGTSRTLRADTQYF
TRBV20-1	TRBJ1-2	.	.	TGCAGTGCTACAATGGGGCCGGGGGGCTACACCTTC	CSATMGPGGYTF
TRBV7-9	TRBJ2-2	TRBD1	.	TGTGCCAGCAACCGACAGGGGTCGAACACCGGGGAGCTGTTTTTT	CASNRQGSNTGELFF
TRBV7-6	TRBJ2-1	TRBD2	few	TGTGCCAGCAGCCCCATAGCGGGGGGTTCACAAGAGCAGTTCTTC	CASSPIAGGSQEQFF
TRBV29-1	TRBJ1-1	.	.	TGCAGCGTTTATGACACCCTGAACACTGAAGCTTTCTTT	CSVYDTLNTEAFF
TRBV4-3	TRBJ2-3	.	.	TGCGCCAGCAGCGAGCGTGCTGGGGGAGGACTCACAGATACGCAGTATTTT	CASSERAGGGLTDTQYF
TRBV6-1	TRBJ2-7	.	.	TGTGCCAGCAGTGGCAAATGGGCCTACGAGCAGTACTTC	CASSGKWAYEQYF
TRBV5-1	TRBJ2-2	.	many	TGCGCCAGCAGCTTCAGAGGGAGCGGGGAGCTGTTTTTT	CASSFRGSGELFF
TRBV24-1	TRBJ2-5	.	few	TGTGCCACCAGTGATTCCAGGGGGAGGGTACCACAAGAGACCCAGTACTTC	CATSDSRGRVPQETQYF
TRBV5-5	TRBJ2-7	.	many	TGTGCCAGCAGCCCCGACTGGGGAAGGAGCGAGCAGTACTTC	CASSPDWGRSEQYF
TRBV28	TRBJ2-1	TRBD2	few	TGTGCCAGCAGTCCACCGGGACTAGACTTAGGGAATGAGCAGTTCTTC	CASSPPGLDLGNEQFF
TRBV20-1	TRBJ2-3	TRBD2	.	TGCAGTGCTAGAGGTGGGACTAGCGGGGGCCCGACAGATACGCAGTATTTT	CSARGGTSGGPTDTQYF
TRBV20-1	TRBJ2-7	TRBD1	.	TGCAGTGCTAGAGATCGGCGGACAGGGGCTTCCTACGAGCAGTACTTC	CSARDRRTGASYEQYF
TRBV5-6	TRBJ2-1	TRBD2	few	TGTGCCAGCAGGTACCTGACTAGCGGGGACCGATACAATGAGCAGTTCTTC	CASRYLTSGDRYNEQFF
TRBV29-1	TRBJ2-5	.	few	TGCAGCGTTGAGAAGGATAAAGTGGAGACCCAGTACTTC	CSVEKDKVETQYF
TRBV7-9	TRBJ2-1	TRBD2	.	TGTGCCAGCAGCGCAATAGCGGGGGGATATAGTGAGCAGTTCTTC	CASSAIAGGYSEQFF
TRBV6-5	TRBJ1-4	.	.	TGTGCCAGCAGTTTAGCGTCGGGACTGACGGAAAAACTGTTTTTT	CASSLASGLTEKLFF
TRBV19	TRBJ1-1	TRBD1	few	TGTGCCAGTAGTTCGAACAGGGGCACTGAAGCTTTCTTT	CASSSNRGTEAFF
TRBV3-1	TRBJ1-5	.	many	TGTGCCAGCAGCCTAGGGAGGTATAGCAATCAGCCCCAGCATTTT	CASSLGRYSNQPQHF
TRBV12-3/TRBV12-4	TRBJ1-1	TRBD1	.	TGTGCCAGCACCAAGACTGGACAGGGCACAGCTTTCTTT	CASTKTGQGTAFF
TRBV12-5	TRBJ1-1	TRBD1	few	TGTGCTAGTGGTAACCGCAGGACAGGAGCGAACACTGAAGCTTTCTTT	CASGNRRTGANTEAFF
TRBV3-1	TRBJ2-3	.	many	TGTGCCAGCAGCCAGGCCGGTACCACAGATACGCAGTATTTT	CASSQAGTTDTQYF
TRBV18	TRBJ2-3	.	.	TGTGCCAGCTCACAGGACTATCGAGGCACAGATACGCAGTATTTT	CASSQDYRGTDTQYF
TRBV4-3	TRBJ1-4	.	few	TGCGCCAGCAGCCAGGGGCGGGGTGCAACTAATGAAAAACTGTTTTTT	CASSQGRGATNEKLFF
TRBV28	TRBJ1-1	.	.	TGTGCCAGCAGGGTGGCATCCGGGGGCGGGCACACTGAAGCTTTCTTT	CASRVASGGGHTEAFF
TRBV4-2	TRBJ1-1	.	few	TGTGCCAGCAGCCAGCAAGAGGGACTTAACACTGAAGCTTTCTTT	CASSQQEGLNTEAFF
TRBV5-5	TRBJ2-2	.	.	TGTGCCAGCAGCTTGACGTGGGGGAACACCGGGGAGCTGTTTTTT	CASSLTWGNTGELFF
TRBV6-1	TRBJ2-1	TRBD1	few	TGTGCCAGCGCCCGTGAAGGGACAGCCTACAATGAGCAGTTCTTC	CASAREGTAYNEQFF
TRBV6-1	TRBJ2-7	.	.	TGTGCCAGCAGTAGATCCGGGACGGTTTACGAGCAGTACTTC	CASSRSGTVYEQYF
TRBV29-1	TRBJ2-7	.	many	TGCAGCGTTGTTCAGGGCTACGAGCAGTACTTC	CSVVQGYEQYF
TRBV11-2	TRBJ2-7	.	.	TGTGCCAGCAGCTTAGACCCCACACCGGGCTACGAGCAGTACTTC	CASSLDPTPGYEQYF
TRBV28	TRBJ2-7	.	few	TGTGCCAGCAGTTTACTGTCTCTAGCGAGGAGCTCCTACGAGCAGTACTTC	CASSLLSLARSSYEQYF
TRBV9	TRBJ2-5	.	.	TGTGCCAGCAGCCGGGGGCTGGAGGAGACCCAGTACTTC	CASSRGLEETQYF
TRBV4-1	TRBJ1-1	TRBD1	many	TGCGCCAGCAGCTTGTCCGGGACAGGGTCCACTGAAGCTTTCTTT	CASSLSGTGSTEAFF
TRBV7-3	TRBJ2-3	.	.	TGTGCCAGCAGCCAGGGGGGACTGTACACAGATACGCAGTATTTT	CASSQGGLYTDTQYF
TRBV12-3/TRBV12-4	TRBJ2-1	TRBD2	many	TGTGCCAGCAGTTTAGCGACCGGGGGACTAGCGGGAGGGGTAGGCTACAATGAGCAGTTCTTC	CASSLATGGLAGGVGYNEQFF
TRBV7-9	TRBJ1-1	TRBD1	few	TGTGCCAGCAGCTTAGAGGACAGGGCGGCTTTCTTT	CASSLEDRAAFF
TRBV28	TRBJ2-3	TRBD2	.	TGTGCCAGCAGTTCCCTCGGGGGGAGGGCCCGAACAGATACGCAGTATTTT	CASSSLGGRARTDTQYF
TRBV10-3	TRBJ2-1	TRBD2	many	TGTGCCATCACCCCAGGACTAGCGGGAGCGGCTAATGAGCAGTTCTTC	CAITPGLAGAANEQFF
TRBV7-9	TRBJ2-3	.	many	TGTGCCAGCAGCTTAGTGATAGATACGCAGTATTTT	CASSLVIDTQYF
TRBV29-1	TRBJ2-1	TRBD2	.	TGCAGCGTCCCCCAGCGGGGGGGTTATGAGCAGTTCTTC	CSVPQRGGYEQFF
TRBV10-3	TRBJ2-1	TRBD1	few	TGTGCCATCAGTGGGCAGGGGGCCTTGGATGAGCAGTTCTTC	CAISGQGALDEQFF
TRBV10-3	TRBJ2-3	TRBD1	.	TGTGCCATCAGTGAGGTGGGACAGGGGGCGGATACGCAGTATTTT	CAISEVGQGADTQYF
TRBV20-1	TRBJ2-3	TRBD2	few	TGCAGTGCTAATCAGCGGGGGGGCCTGAGGGGCACAGATACGCAGTATTTT	CSANQRGGLRGTDTQYF
TRBV20-1	TRBJ2-1	.	.	TGCAGTGCTCCGGGGGTCAGGAATGAGCAGTTCTTC	CSAPGVRNEQFF
TRBV5-6	TRBJ2-2	.	many	TGTGCCAGCAGCTCGGGGACCATCACCGGGGAGCTGTTTTTT	CASSSGTITGELFF
TRBV18	TRBJ2-2	.	few	TGTGCCAGCTCACCATTCGAACGGATATCCACCGGGGAGCTGTTTTTT	CASSPFERISTGELFF
TRBV2	TRBJ1-2	TRBD1	few	TGTGCCAGCAACCGGGACAGGGCCGTTAACTATGGCTACACCTTC	CASNRDRAVNYGYTF